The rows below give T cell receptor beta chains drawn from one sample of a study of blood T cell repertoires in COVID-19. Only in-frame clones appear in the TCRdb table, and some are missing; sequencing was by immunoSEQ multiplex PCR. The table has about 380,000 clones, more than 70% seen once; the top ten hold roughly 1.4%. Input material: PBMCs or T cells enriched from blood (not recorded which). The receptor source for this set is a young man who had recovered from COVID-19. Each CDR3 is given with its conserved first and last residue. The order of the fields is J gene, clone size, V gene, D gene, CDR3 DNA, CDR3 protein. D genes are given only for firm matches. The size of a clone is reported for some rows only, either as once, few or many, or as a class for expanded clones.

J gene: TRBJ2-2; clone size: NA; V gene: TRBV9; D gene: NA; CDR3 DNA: TGTGCCAGCAGCGTAGTCCAGGGTTCCACCGGGGAGCTGTTTTTT; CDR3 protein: CASSVVQGSTGELFF
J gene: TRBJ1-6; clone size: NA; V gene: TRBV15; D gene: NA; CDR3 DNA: TGTGCCACCAGCAGAGGGGGACTCGCGGATTCACCCCTCCACTTT; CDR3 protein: CATSRGGLADSPLHF
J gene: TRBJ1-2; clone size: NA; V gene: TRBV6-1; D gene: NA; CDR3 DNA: TGTGCCAGCAGTGAACACCCGGGGTATGGCTACACCTTC; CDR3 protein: CASSEHPGYGYTF
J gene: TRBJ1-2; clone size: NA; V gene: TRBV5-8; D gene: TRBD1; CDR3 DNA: TGTGCCAGCAGCCCCCGGACAGGGGGTCTGTATGGCTACACCTTC; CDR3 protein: CASSPRTGGLYGYTF
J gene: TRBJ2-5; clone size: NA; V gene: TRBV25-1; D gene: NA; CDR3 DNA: TGTGCCAGCAGCCTTACTACTGAGACCCAGTACTTC; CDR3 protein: CASSLTTETQYF
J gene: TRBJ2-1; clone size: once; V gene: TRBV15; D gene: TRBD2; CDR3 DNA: TGTGCCACCAGCCGGACTAGCGGGGCAATCCCCTACAATGAGCAGTTCTTC; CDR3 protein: CATSRTSGAIPYNEQFF
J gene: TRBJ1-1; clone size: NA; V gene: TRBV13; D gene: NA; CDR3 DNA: TGTGCCAGCAGCTTGAGGGGGTCAGAAGCTTTCTTT; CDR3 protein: CASSLRGSEAFF
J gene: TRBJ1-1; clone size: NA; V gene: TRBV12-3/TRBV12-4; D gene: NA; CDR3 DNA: TGTGCCAGCACGAACATGAACACTAAAGCTTTCTTT; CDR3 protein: CASTNMNTKAFF
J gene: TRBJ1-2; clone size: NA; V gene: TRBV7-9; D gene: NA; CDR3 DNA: TGTGCCAGCAGCCCTTCCGTGGAGGGGTATGGCTACACCTTC; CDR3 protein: CASSPSVEGYGYTF
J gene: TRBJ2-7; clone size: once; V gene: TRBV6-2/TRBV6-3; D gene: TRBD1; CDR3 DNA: TGTGCCAGCAGTTACGGGACAGGGGGCTACGAGCAGTACTTC; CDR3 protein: CASSYGTGGYEQYF
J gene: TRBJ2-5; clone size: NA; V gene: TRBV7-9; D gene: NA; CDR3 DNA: TGTGCCAGCAGCTTTAGACTCGGTGGTATGGAGACCCAGTACTTC; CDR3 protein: CASSFRLGGMETQYF
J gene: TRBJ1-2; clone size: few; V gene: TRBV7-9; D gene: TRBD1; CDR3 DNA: TGTGCCAGCAGCGCGACAGGGCCCACCGAAGGCTACACCTTC; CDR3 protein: CASSATGPTEGYTF
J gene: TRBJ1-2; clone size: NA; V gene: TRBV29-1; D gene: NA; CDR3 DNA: TGCAGCGTTGGCGGCAGGGCCGACTATGGCTACACCTTC; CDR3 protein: CSVGGRADYGYTF
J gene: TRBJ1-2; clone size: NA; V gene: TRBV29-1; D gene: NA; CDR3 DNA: TGCAGCGTTGAGACAGGAGATGACTATGGCTACACCTTC; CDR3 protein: CSVETGDDYGYTF
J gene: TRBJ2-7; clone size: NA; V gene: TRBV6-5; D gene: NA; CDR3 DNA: TGTGCCAGCAGTTACTCGTCAGGGCCCTCCTACGAGCAGTACTTC; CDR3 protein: CASSYSSGPSYEQYF
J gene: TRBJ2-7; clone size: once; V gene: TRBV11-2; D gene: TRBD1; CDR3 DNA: TGTGCCAGCAGCCTAGTAGGTAGGGGGCACTACGAGCAGTACTTC; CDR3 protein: CASSLVGRGHYEQYF
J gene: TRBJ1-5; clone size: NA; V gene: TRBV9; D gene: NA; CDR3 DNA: TGTGCCAGCAGCGTAGGACAATCCCTAAATCAGCCCCAGCATTTT; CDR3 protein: CASSVGQSLNQPQHF
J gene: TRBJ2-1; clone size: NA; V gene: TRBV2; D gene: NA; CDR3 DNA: TGTGCCAGCAGGAATTCCCTAGCCCAGCCACACAATGAGCAGTTCTTC; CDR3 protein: CASRNSLAQPHNEQFF
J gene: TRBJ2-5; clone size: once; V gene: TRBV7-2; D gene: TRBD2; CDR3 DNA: TGTGCCAGCAGCTTAGAAACATGGCTAGCGGGGGGTGAGACCCAGTACTTC; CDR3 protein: CASSLETWLAGGETQYF
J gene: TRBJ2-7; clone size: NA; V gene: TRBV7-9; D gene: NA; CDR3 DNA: TGTGCCAGCAGCTCGTTATATGGGGCTAACTACGAGCAGTACTTC; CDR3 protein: CASSSLYGANYEQYF
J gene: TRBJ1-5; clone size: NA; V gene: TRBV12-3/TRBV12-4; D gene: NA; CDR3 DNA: TGTGCCAGCAGTTTTACAGGTAATCAGCCCCAGCATTTT; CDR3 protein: CASSFTGNQPQHF
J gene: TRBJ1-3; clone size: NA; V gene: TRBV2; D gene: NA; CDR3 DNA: TGTGCCAGCAGTGCAGGGGCTGGAAACACCATATATTTT; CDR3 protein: CASSAGAGNTIYF
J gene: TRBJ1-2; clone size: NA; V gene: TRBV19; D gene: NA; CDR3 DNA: TGTGCCAGTAGTATAAGCGCCAGGGTGATCTATGGCTACACCTTC; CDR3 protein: CASSISARVIYGYTF
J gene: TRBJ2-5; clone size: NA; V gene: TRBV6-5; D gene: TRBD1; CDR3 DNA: TGTGCCAGCAGACCCGGACAGGGGGAGAGGGAGACCCAGTACTTC; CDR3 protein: CASRPGQGERETQYF
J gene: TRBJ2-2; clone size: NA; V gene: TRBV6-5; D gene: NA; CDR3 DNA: TGTGCCAGCAGTTACTCGGGGTTGGGGAGCGGGGAGCTGTTTTTT; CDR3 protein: CASSYSGLGSGELFF
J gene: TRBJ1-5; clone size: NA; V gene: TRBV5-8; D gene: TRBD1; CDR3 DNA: TGTGCCAGCAGGGGGACAGGGCTAAGCAATCAGCCCCAGCATTTT; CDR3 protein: CASRGTGLSNQPQHF